Listed below are T cell receptor beta chains from one sample, sequenced in a study of shared clonotypes between healthy human individuals. TCRdb's table, derived via immunoSEQ multiplex PCR, lists solely in-frame clones and lacks some. The sample has about 2,500,000 clones, more than 90% seen once; the top ten hold about 0.13%. Input material: naive CD4+ T cells sorted from blood. The receptors originated from a man between 18 and 29 years old in good health. Each CDR3 is given with its conserved first and last residue. A D gene is named only where the DNA matches it firmly. Where a row states a size, it is once, few, many or the class of an expanded clone; other rows omit it.

clone_size j_call v_call d_call cdr3_aa cdr3_nt
. TRBJ1-2 TRBV19 . CASTSDGRRTNYGYTF TGTGCCAGTACCTCCGATGGACGAAGGACTAACTATGGCTACACCTTC
. TRBJ2-5 TRBV10-1 . CASSEGGPQETQYF TGCGCCAGCAGTGAGGGAGGGCCCCAAGAGACCCAGTACTTC
once TRBJ2-7 TRBV5-1 . CASSIQGSEQYF TGCGCCAGCAGCATACAGGGTAGCGAGCAGTACTTC
. TRBJ2-7 TRBV2 TRBD1 CASGQGHFSYEQYF TGTGCCAGTGGACAGGGCCATTTCTCCTACGAGCAGTACTTC
. TRBJ2-2 TRBV5-1 TRBD1 CASSLEGQGAHLNTGELFF TGCGCCAGCAGCTTGGAGGGACAGGGGGCCCACTTAAACACCGGGGAGCTGTTTTTT
. TRBJ2-7 TRBV18 TRBD2 CASSPPGLPLVEQYF TGTGCCAGCTCACCACCGGGACTACCATTAGTGGAGCAGTACTTC
. TRBJ2-3 TRBV27 . CASRYVAGTTDTQYF TGTGCCAGCAGATACGTTGCGGGAACCACAGATACGCAGTATTTT
. TRBJ2-1 TRBV10-3 TRBD2 CAISPERGGNEQFF TGTGCCATCAGTCCAGAGCGGGGGGGCAATGAGCAGTTCTTC
. TRBJ2-5 TRBV28 . CASNGGLETQYF TGTGCCAGCAACGGGGGCTTAGAGACCCAGTACTTC
. TRBJ2-2 TRBV30 . CASSRGVSGELFF TGTGCCAGCTCCAGGGGGGTGTCCGGGGAGCTGTTTTTT
. TRBJ2-7 TRBV5-1 . CASSPDQTEQYF TGCGCCAGCAGTCCTGACCAAACCGAGCAGTACTTC
. TRBJ1-3 TRBV19 . CASSIVPGNTIYF TGTGCCAGTAGTATAGTCCCTGGAAACACCATATATTTT
. TRBJ2-3 TRBV5-1 . CASSLDKPLDTQYF TGCGCCAGCAGCCTCGACAAGCCCCTGGATACGCAGTATTTT
. TRBJ2-2 TRBV7-2 . CASSYYDRELFF TGTGCCAGCAGCTATTATGACCGGGAGCTGTTTTTT
. TRBJ1-5 TRBV28 TRBD1 CASSSGQWAQPQHF TGTGCCAGCAGTTCGGGACAGTGGGCTCAGCCCCAGCATTTT
. TRBJ1-4 TRBV4-1 . CASSRIRGEKLFF TGCGCCAGCAGCCGGATCAGGGGCGAAAAACTGTTTTTT
. TRBJ2-7 TRBV20-1 . CSASRDYEQYF TGCAGTGCTAGCCGGGACTACGAGCAGTACTTC
. TRBJ1-1 TRBV30 TRBD1 CAWKYGTGLNTEAFF TGTGCCTGGAAATACGGGACAGGTCTGAACACTGAAGCTTTCTTT
. TRBJ2-5 TRBV5-8 . CASSFGGPQETQYF TGTGCCAGCAGCTTCGGCGGGCCCCAAGAGACCCAGTACTTC
few TRBJ1-6 TRBV2 TRBD1 CASKIARGDSPLHF TGTGCCAGCAAGATCGCCAGGGGGGATTCACCCCTCCACTTT
. TRBJ2-3 TRBV10-3 TRBD2 CASTPAGGLIDTQYF TGTGCCAGTACGCCGGCGGGGGGGCTAATAGATACGCAGTATTTT
few TRBJ1-1 TRBV30 . CAWIKVWSQDEAFF TGTGCCTGGATAAAAGTTTGGAGTCAGGATGAAGCTTTCTTT
. TRBJ2-7 TRBV18 TRBD2 CASSPGAGGEQYF TGTGCCAGCTCACCGGGAGCGGGGGGCGAGCAGTACTTC
. TRBJ2-4 TRBV5-6 . CASSLELIGGSGKNIQYF TGTGCCAGCAGCTTGGAGTTGATTGGGGGCTCGGGCAAAAACATTCAGTACTTC
. TRBJ2-7 TRBV12-2 . CASRCYRGCEQYF TGTGCAAGTCGCTGCTACAGGGGTTGCGAGCAGTACTTC
. TRBJ1-1 TRBV4-1 . CASSQPVRGNTEAFF TGCGCCAGCAGCCAGCCCGTGCGGGGGAACACTGAAGCTTTCTTT
. TRBJ2-1 TRBV29-1 TRBD2 CSVSGNSYNEQFF TGCAGCGTGAGCGGGAACTCCTACAATGAGCAGTTCTTC
. TRBJ2-2 TRBV5-6 . CASSLGGRNAGELFF TGTGCCAGCAGCTTAGGGGGAAGGAACGCCGGGGAGCTGTTTTTT
. TRBJ2-1 TRBV5-1 . CASSLAVGEQFF TGCGCCAGCAGCTTGGCAGTTGGTGAGCAGTTCTTC
. TRBJ2-3 TRBV11-2 TRBD2 CASSLRTSRDTDTQYF TGTGCCAGCAGCTTAAGGACTAGCCGTGACACAGATACGCAGTATTTT
. TRBJ2-7 TRBV5-1 TRBD1 CASSFRTGGRDEQYF TGCGCCAGCAGCTTTCGGACAGGGGGCCGCGACGAGCAGTACTTC
. TRBJ1-1 TRBV6-6 . CASSYDRPGREAFF TGTGCCAGCAGTTACGACAGGCCGGGAAGGGAAGCTTTCTTT
. TRBJ2-7 TRBV28 . CASSLGWTVLGEQYF TGTGCCAGCAGTTTAGGGTGGACAGTCCTAGGCGAGCAGTACTTC
. TRBJ2-3 TRBV6-5 TRBD1 CASSYSGTATDTQYF TGTGCCAGCAGTTACTCGGGGACAGCCACAGATACGCAGTATTTT
. TRBJ2-2 TRBV2 . CASSGRLGGTGELFF TGTGCCAGCAGTGGGCGCCTCGGGGGCACCGGGGAGCTGTTTTTT
. TRBJ2-2 TRBV18 . CASSPDRVGELFF TGTGCCAGCTCACCGGATCGGGTCGGGGAGCTGTTTTTT
. TRBJ1-6 TRBV5-6 . CASSPWGGGPGNSPLHF TGTGCCAGCAGCCCTTGGGGAGGGGGTCCTGGTAATTCACCCCTCCACTTT
. TRBJ1-3 TRBV5-4 . CASNQGPASSGNTIYF TGTGCCAGCAACCAAGGCCCAGCCAGCTCTGGAAACACCATATATTTT
. TRBJ2-7 TRBV28 . CASREDTPARSEQYF TGTGCCAGCAGGGAGGACACACCAGCACGGAGTGAGCAGTACTTC
. TRBJ2-6 TRBV29-1 . CSVRTDTSSGANVLTF TGCAGCGTACGGACAGACACCTCCTCTGGGGCCAACGTCCTGACTTTC
. TRBJ1-1 TRBV28 . CASSLTTGKAEAFF TGTGCCAGCAGTTTGACGACGGGGAAGGCTGAAGCTTTCTTT
. TRBJ2-7 TRBV10-2 . CASSPRGTYEQYF TGCGCCAGCAGCCCCCGGGGAACCTACGAGCAGTACTTC
. TRBJ1-2 TRBV2 . CASSAARGASGGYTF TGTGCCAGCAGTGCCGCTCGGGGGGCCTCAGGAGGCTACACCTTC
. TRBJ2-7 TRBV11-2 TRBD2 CASSSRTSGGVHYEQYF TGTGCCAGCAGCTCTAGGACTAGCGGGGGAGTTCACTACGAGCAGTACTTC
. TRBJ2-1 TRBV7-2 TRBD2 CASSLRGASGSFRNEQFF TGTGCCAGCAGCTTAAGGGGGGCTAGCGGGAGCTTTAGGAATGAGCAGTTCTTC
. TRBJ1-1 TRBV14 . CASSQDSVGGMNTEAFF TGTGCCAGCAGCCAAGATTCCGTTGGGGGCATGAACACTGAAGCTTTCTTT
. TRBJ1-2 TRBV29-1 . CSGSGTNYGYTF TGCAGCGGATCCGGGACTAACTATGGCTACACCTTC
. TRBJ1-1 TRBV7-9 . CASSLDGSSTEAFF TGTGCCAGCAGCTTAGACGGGAGTAGCACTGAAGCTTTCTTT
. TRBJ2-1 TRBV6-6 TRBD2 CATLSGRGGMDEQFF TGTGCCACTCTATCTGGGCGGGGGGGTATGGATGAGCAGTTCTTC
. TRBJ2-1 TRBV28 TRBD2 CASSFGGFYNEQFF TGTGCCAGCAGCTTCGGGGGGTTCTACAATGAGCAGTTCTTC
few TRBJ1-4 TRBV30 . CAWSPGIEKLFF TGTGCCTGGAGCCCGGGAATTGAAAAACTGTTTTTT
once TRBJ2-1 TRBV19 TRBD1 CASSPDRGSYNEQFF TGTGCCAGTAGTCCGGACAGGGGCTCCTACAATGAGCAGTTCTTC
. TRBJ1-6 TRBV15 . CATSREAGQNSPLHF TGTGCCACCAGCAGAGAGGCAGGGCAAAATTCACCCCTCCACTTT
. TRBJ1-1 TRBV28 . CASSLRGGRTEAFF TGTGCCAGCAGTTTAAGGGGGGGGCGGACTGAAGCTTTCTTT
once TRBJ2-1 TRBV9 TRBD2 CASSVGLGLAGYEQFF TGTGCCAGCAGCGTTGGTCTAGGACTAGCGGGATATGAGCAGTTCTTC
. TRBJ2-4 TRBV19 TRBD1 CATSPTGTKNIQYF TGTGCCACATCCCCGACAGGGACCAAAAACATTCAGTACTTC
. TRBJ2-1 TRBV9 . CASSVDPRGVSNEQFF TGTGCCAGCAGCGTAGACCCCAGGGGCGTCTCCAATGAGCAGTTCTTC